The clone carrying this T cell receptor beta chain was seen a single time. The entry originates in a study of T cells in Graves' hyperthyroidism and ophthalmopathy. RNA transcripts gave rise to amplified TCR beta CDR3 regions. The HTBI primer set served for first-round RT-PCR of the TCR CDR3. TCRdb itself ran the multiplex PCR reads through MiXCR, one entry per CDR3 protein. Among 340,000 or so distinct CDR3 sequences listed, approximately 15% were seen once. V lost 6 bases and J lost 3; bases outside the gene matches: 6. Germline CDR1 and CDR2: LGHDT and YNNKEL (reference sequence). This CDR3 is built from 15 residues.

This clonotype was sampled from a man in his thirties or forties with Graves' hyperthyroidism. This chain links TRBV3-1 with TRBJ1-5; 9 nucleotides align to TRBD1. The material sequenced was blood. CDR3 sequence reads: CASSPGTGLNQPQHF. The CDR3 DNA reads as TGTGCCAGCAGTCCGGGGACAGGGCTCAATCAGCCCCAGCATTTT.